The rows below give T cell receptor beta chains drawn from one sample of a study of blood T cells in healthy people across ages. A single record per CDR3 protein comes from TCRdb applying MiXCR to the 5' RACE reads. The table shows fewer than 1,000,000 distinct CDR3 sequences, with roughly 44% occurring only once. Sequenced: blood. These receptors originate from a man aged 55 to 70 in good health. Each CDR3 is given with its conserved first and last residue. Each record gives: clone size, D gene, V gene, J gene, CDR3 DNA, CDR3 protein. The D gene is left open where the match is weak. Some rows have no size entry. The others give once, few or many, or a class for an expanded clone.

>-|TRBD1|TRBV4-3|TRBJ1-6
TGCGCCAGCAGAGAGGGACAGGGTAATTCACCCCTCCACTTT
CASREGQGNSPLHF
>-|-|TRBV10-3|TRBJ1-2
TGTGCCATCAGGAGGGAACAGGGTAACTATGGCTACACCTTC
CAIRREQGNYGYTF
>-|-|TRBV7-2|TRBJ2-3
TGTGCCAGCAGGACAGGTGGGAGCACAGATACGCAGTATTTT
CASRTGGSTDTQYF
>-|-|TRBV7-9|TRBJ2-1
TGTGCCAGCAGCCCCAGGGGGGGGGCCAATGAGCAGTTCTTC
CASSPRGGANEQFF
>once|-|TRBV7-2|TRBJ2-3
TGTGCCAGCAGCTTGATGATAGTTGCAGATACGCAGTATTTT
CASSLMIVADTQYF
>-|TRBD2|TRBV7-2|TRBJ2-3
TGTGCCAGCAGCTTAGCGTTACTAGCGGGGGGGCCGCTCACGCAGTATTTT
CASSLALLAGGPLTQYF
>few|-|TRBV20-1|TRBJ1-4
TGCAGTGCTTTTCATCCAACTAATGAAAAACTGTTTTTT
CSAFHPTNEKLFF
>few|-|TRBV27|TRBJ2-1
-
CASRVGTGSPFF
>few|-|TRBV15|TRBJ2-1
TGTGCCACCAGCCTCCTAAAACAGGACAATGAGCAGTTCTTC
CATSLLKQDNEQFF
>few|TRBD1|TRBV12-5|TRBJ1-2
TGTGCTAGTGGTCGTGAACAGGGGATCTACTATGGCTACACCTTC
CASGREQGIYYGYTF
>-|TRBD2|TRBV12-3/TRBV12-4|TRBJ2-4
TGTGCCAGCAGCCTGACTAGCGGGGATTTTAGTCTGTACTTC
CASSLTSGDFSLYF
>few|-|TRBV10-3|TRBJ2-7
TGTGCCATCAGTGAGAGAAACTACGAGCAGTACTTC
CAISERNYEQYF
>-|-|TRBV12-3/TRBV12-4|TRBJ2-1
TGTGCCAGCAGTTACCAACATGGGACGGTGGGTGGGATATACAATGAGCAGTTCTTC
CASSYQHGTVGGIYNEQFF
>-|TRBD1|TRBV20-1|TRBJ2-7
TGCAGTGCCCCAGCGGGACAGGGGATCTACGAGCAGTACTTC
CSAPAGQGIYEQYF
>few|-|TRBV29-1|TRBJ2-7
TGCAGCGTTGAAGGGGTGGGAGGATACGAGCAGTACTTC
CSVEGVGGYEQYF
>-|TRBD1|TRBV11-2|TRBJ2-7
TGTGCCGGCAGCGAAACAGGGGGCTACGAGCAGTACTTC
CAGSETGGYEQYF
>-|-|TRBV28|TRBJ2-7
TGTGCCAGCAAATTTCTTCTCGGGGGCACCTACGAGCAGTACTTC
CASKFLLGGTYEQYF
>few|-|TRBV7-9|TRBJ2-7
TGTGCCAGCAGCTTGGACCCCGCAGGAGTCTCCTACGAGCAGTACTTC
CASSLDPAGVSYEQYF
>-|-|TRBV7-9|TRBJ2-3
TGTGCCAGCAGCCCGGTGCTGGGTACGCAGTATTTT
CASSPVLGTQYF
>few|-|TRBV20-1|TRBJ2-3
TGCAGTGCTAGACCTACTTCGGCGGGTACTACTACGCAGTATTTT
CSARPTSAGTTTQYF
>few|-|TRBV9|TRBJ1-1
TGTGCCAGCAGCGTAGCCCCAACTGGGGGGGCGATGACTGAAGCTTTCTTT
CASSVAPTGGAMTEAFF
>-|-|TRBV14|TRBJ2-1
TGTGCCAGCAGCCAAGATACAGGTATCTCCTACAATGAGCAGTTCTTC
CASSQDTGISYNEQFF
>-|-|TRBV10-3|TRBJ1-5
TGTGCCATCAGTGAGGACAGTTTCAATCAGCCCCAGCATTTT
CAISEDSFNQPQHF
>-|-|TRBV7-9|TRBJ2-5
TGTGCCAGCAGCCACCCCCAGGGGAAAGGCCAAGAGACCCAGTACTTC
CASSHPQGKGQETQYF
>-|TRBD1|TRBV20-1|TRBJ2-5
TGCAGTGCTAGAGCCTTGGGACAGTCCCAAGAGACCCAGTACTTC
CSARALGQSQETQYF
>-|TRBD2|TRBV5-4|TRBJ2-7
TGTGCCAGCAGCCCTACTAGCGGGGGTAACAATGAGCAGTACTTC
CASSPTSGGNNEQYF
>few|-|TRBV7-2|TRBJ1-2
TGTGCCAGCAGCCCAGGGATTTATGGTGGCTACACCTTC
CASSPGIYGGYTF
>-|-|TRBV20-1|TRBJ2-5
TGCAGTGCTATATCAAAAGAGACCCAGTACTTC
CSAISKETQYF
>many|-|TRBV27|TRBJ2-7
TGTGCCAGCGGCGACTCCAGCTCCTACGAGCAGTACTTC
CASGDSSSYEQYF
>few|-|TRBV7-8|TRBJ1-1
TGTGCCAGCAGCTTTGGCAGGGCGAACACTGAAGCTTTCTTT
CASSFGRANTEAFF